This T cell receptor (beta chain) was profiled in a study of cytomegalovirus exposure and HLA in healthy donors. Study-level points and caveats: Among TCR sequences, most were rare, though some public TCRs appeared in many donors.

Sequencing was performed with immunoSEQ multiplex PCR; in TCRdb, only in-frame clones are kept and a portion is missing. This sample has roughly 300,000 clones, with roughly 85% found just once. This CDR3 is built from 16 residues. Trimming took 5 bases from V and 5 from J; bases not matched to a gene: 4. Germline V gene lookup returns CDR1 SGHVS and CDR2 FNYEAQ. As for this clone: Its antigen is not known.

What was sequenced was PBMCs. The V and J genes are TRBV7-6 and TRBJ2-2, with 14 bases aligning to TRBD2. The TCR sequence derives from a woman aged 18-29 years in good health and CMV-seronegative. CDR3 sequence (DNA): TGTGCCAGCAGCCTCGGACTAGCGGGAGGTACCGGGGAGCTGTTTTTT. Its translation is CASSLGLAGGTGELFF.